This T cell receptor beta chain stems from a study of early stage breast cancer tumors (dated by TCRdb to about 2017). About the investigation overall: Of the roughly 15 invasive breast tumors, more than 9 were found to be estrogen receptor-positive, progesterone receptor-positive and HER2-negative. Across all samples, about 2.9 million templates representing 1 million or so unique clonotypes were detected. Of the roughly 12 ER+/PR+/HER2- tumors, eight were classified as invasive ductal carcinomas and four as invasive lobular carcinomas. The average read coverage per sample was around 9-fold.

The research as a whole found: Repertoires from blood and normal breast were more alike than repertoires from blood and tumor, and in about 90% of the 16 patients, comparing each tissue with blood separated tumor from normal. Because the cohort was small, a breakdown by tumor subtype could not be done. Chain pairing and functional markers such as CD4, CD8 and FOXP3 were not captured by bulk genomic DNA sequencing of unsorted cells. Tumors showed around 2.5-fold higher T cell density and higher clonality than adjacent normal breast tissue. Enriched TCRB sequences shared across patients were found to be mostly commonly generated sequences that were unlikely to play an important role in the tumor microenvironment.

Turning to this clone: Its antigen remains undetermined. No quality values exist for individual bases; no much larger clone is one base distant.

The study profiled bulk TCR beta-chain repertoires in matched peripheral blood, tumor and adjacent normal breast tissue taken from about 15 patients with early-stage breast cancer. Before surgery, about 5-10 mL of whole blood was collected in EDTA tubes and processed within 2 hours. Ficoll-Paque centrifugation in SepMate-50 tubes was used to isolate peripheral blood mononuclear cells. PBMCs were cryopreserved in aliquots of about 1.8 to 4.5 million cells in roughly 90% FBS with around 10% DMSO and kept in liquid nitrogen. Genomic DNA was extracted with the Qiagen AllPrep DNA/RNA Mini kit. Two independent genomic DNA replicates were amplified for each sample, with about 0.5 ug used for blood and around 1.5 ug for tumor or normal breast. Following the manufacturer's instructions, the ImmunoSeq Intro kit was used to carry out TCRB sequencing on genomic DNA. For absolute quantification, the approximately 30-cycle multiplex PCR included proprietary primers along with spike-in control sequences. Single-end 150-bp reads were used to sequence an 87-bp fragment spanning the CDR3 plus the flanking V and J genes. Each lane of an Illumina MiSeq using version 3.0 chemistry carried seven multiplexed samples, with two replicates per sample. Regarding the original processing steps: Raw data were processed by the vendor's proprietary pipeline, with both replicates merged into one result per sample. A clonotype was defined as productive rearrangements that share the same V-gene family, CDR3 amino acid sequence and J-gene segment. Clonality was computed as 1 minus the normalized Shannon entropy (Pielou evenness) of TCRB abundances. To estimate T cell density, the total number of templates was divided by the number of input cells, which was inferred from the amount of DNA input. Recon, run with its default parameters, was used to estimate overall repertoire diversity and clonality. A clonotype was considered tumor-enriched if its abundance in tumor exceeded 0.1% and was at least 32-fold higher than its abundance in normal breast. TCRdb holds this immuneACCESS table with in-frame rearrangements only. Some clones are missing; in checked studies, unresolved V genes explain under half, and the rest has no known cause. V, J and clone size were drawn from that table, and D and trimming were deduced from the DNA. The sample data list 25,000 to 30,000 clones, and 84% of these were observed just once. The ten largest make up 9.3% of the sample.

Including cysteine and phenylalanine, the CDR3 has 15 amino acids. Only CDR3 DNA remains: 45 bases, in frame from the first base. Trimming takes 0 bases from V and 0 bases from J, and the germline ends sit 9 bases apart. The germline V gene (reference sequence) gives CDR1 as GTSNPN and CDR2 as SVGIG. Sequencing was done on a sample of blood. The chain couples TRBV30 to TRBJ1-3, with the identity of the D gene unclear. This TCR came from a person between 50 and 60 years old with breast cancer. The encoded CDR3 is CAWSVGRISGNTIYF. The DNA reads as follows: TGTGCCTGGAGTGTGGGCAGAATCTCTGGAAACACCATATATTTT.